The subject of this entry is one T cell receptor (beta chain). The antigen is undetermined. CDR3 size: 15 residues. The V segment lost 0 bases and the J segment 7 bases; nucleotides outside the gene matches: 3. From germline, CDR1 is MNHEY and CDR2 SVGAGI. The data were obtained in a study of cytomegalovirus exposure and HLA in healthy donors. The PCR employed 60 Vbeta primers together with 13 Jbeta primers. Produced via immunoSEQ multiplex PCR; TCRdb's table is partial and in-frame only. Altogether 170,000 or so clones are present, over 75% being singletons, with the ten largest covering roughly 1.5%. Findings of the study overall: Owing to their indistinguishability, certain V segments, notably TRBV6-2 and TRBV6-3, were excluded. A later analysis showed that HLA-associated TCR beta chains had undergone more clonal expansion than equally common others. The study flagged 150 to 200 TCR beta chains as cytomegalovirus-associated.

This sequence was found in a woman in her twenties or thirties in good health and CMV-seronegative. The rearrangement links TRBV6-5 to TRBJ1-6, with 7 bases fitting TRBD1. Specimen: PBMCs. CDR3 loop: CASSYSPGGNSPLHF. Written as DNA, the CDR3 is TGTGCCAGCAGTTACTCGCCAGGGGGAAATTCACCCCTCCACTTT.